Below, one TCR beta chain is given with its context. Per the study methods: From reference gene primer amplification, estimates of nucleated cell counts were derived. Using immunoSEQ multiplex PCR, the repertoire was profiled, and TCRdb retains in-frame clones only, with some absent. The DNA gave D and trimming, while V, J and clone size come from that table. The sample shows some 100,000 clones, roughly 89% of them seen only once. The data originate from a study of blood T cell repertoires in COVID-19. Looking at the study overall: Some COVID-19 samples were acute and others convalescent; all came from the United States, Italy and Spain. From T cells, B-cell-depleted T cells, or PBMCs came the material, which was cDNA or gDNA.

There are 13 residues in the CDR3. CDR1 SEHNR and CDR2 FQNEAQ come from the germline V gene (reference sequence). V dropped 5 bases and J dropped 8 bases, with 15 bases sitting between them. The sequencing input was peripheral blood. The chain combines TRBV7-9 with TRBJ1-2; D is ambiguous. This clonotype originated in an older man with acute or convalescent COVID-19. The CDR3 sequence: CASSQEGLRGYTF. DNA of the CDR3: TGTGCCAGCAGCCAAGAGGGTCTAAGGGGCTACACCTTC.